Following are 25 T cell receptor beta chains from one sample sequenced in a study of control samples from healthy donors and cancer patients. Profiled with immunoSEQ multiplex PCR; TCRdb holds only in-frame clones, not every one. The table has 75,000 to 90,000 clones, 89% seen once. The sequencing input was blood. All receptors come from a man aged 50-60 years in good health.

The chain joins TRBV5-6 to TRBJ2-1; the D gene is possibly TRBD1 (5 bases). CDR3 length: 12 residues. CDR1 and CDR2 from the germline V gene are SGHDT and YYEEEE. The V gene lost 7 bases and the J gene lost 14 bases, with 19 bases spanning the gap. CDR3 DNA: TGTGCCAGCCTGGGGCCCGCAGGGATAAAGTTCTTC. Protein product: CASLGPAGIKFF. Full variable domain (missing parts from reference TRBV5-6 and TRBJ2-1): DAGVTQSPTHLIKTRGQQVTLRCSPKSGHDTVSWYQQALGQGPQFIFQYYEEEERQRGNFPDRFSGHQFPNYSSELNVNALLLGDSALYLCASLGPAGIKFFGPGTRLTVL.

V and J are TRBV6-5 and TRBJ2-1; D may be TRBD1 or TRBD2 (7 bases each). Per germline, CDR1 MNHEY and CDR2 SVGAGI. V was shortened by 4 bases and J by 4 bases, with 14 bases between the two germline ends. CDR3 length: 15 residues. The CDR3 DNA is TGTGCCAGCAGTTGGCAGGGGGGGGGATACAATGAGCAGTTCTTC. Protein: CASSWQGGGYNEQFF.

The V and J genes are TRBV7-9 and TRBJ2-7; 7 bases agree with TRBD1. The germline V gene has CDR1 SEHNR and CDR2 FQNEAQ (reference sequence). CDR3 length: 15 residues. With 3 bases clipped from V and 2 bases from J, the junction kept 7 bases outside the gene matches. The CDR3: CASSFERGLTYEQYF. DNA for the CDR3: TGTGCCAGCAGCTTTGAGAGGGGGCTGACCTACGAGCAGTACTTC.

The rearrangement uses TRBV7-9 and TRBJ1-2, with D hard to call. This CDR3 is built from 12 residues. Between the trimmed V and J ends, which lost 4 bases and 4 bases, there was a span of 7 bases. Germline V lookup: CDR1 SEHNR, CDR2 FQNEAQ (reference sequence). The CDR3 loop reads CASSSGVYGYTF. In DNA form, the CDR3 reads TGTGCCAGCAGCTCCGGGGTCTATGGCTACACCTTC.

This chain uses TRBV18 with TRBJ2-7; the D gene is possibly TRBD1 (5 bases). The CDR3 is 13 amino acids. The germline V gene encodes CDR1 KGHSH and CDR2 LQKENI. V was clipped by 2 bases and J by 1 base, with 6 bases between them. The CDR3 DNA follows: TGTGCCAGCTCACCAGACAGATCCTACGAGCAGTACTTC. This sequence encodes CASSPDRSYEQYF.

The rearrangement links TRBV4-2 to TRBJ2-5, with TRBD2 identical over 8 bases. CDR3 length equals 17 residues. Germline V gives CDR1 LGHNA, CDR2 YNFKEQ. Unmatched junction bases numbered 8, after V lost 0 bases and J lost 2 bases. For the CDR3, the DNA is TGTGCCAGCAGCCAAGATCGGGGCAGCGGGGGACAAGAGACCCAGTACTTC. Protein: CASSQDRGSGGQETQYF.

The chain couples TRBV27 to TRBJ2-7, with a weak D call TRBD2 (5 bases). Germline assignment: CDR1 MNHEY and CDR2 SMNVEV (reference sequence). The CDR3 runs 14 residues. Between the trimmed V and J ends, which lost 4 bases and 0 bases, there was a span of 10 bases. CDR3 bases: TGTGCCAGCAGTTATGGAGGTATCTCCTACGAGCAGTACTTC. Amino acid sequence: CASSYGGISYEQYF.

The chain has TRBV10-3 and TRBJ1-1; 10 nucleotides match TRBD1. Per the germline V gene, CDR1 is ENHRY and CDR2 is SYGVKD. The junction had 23 bases not matched to a gene; V was cut back by 8 bases and J by 2 bases. The CDR3 contains 20 residues. Here the CDR3 DNA reads TGTGCCATCTCTGAGGTGGGACAGGGGTCTCGTGTGGGGGCCAACACTGAAGCTTTCTTT. This encodes CAISEVGQGSRVGANTEAFF.

The rearrangement links TRBV23-1 to TRBJ1-3, with TRBD1 as a possible D gene (5 bases). TRBV23-1 is an ORF, with its function uncertain. Trimming cost V 1 base and J 2 bases, with 21 bases left between them. The CDR3 runs to 19 residues. This chain's CDR3 is CASSQFSFQGRRPGNTIYF. DNA of the CDR3: TGCGCCAGCAGTCAATTCAGCTTCCAGGGCAGGCGGCCTGGAAACACCATATATTTT.

The chain uses TRBV6-2 or TRBV6-3 and TRBJ1-3; no definite D call. The CDR3 has 12 amino acids. Germline V gives CDR1 MNHEY, CDR2 SVGEGT. Trimming took off 3 bases at V and 4 bases at J, with 4 bases between the two ends. This CDR3 is CASSYGGNTIYF. In DNA, the CDR3 is TGTGCCAGCAGTTATGGAGGAAACACCATATATTTT.

The rearrangement uses TRBV4-1 and TRBJ1-2; D might be TRBD1 (5 bases). The CDR3 is made up of 15 amino acids. Germline assignment: CDR1 MGHRA and CDR2 YSYEKL. Trimming took off 2 bases at V and 0 bases at J, with 10 bases between the two ends. The CDR3 loop is CASSQPRGTNYGYTF. CDR3 coding DNA: TGCGCCAGCAGCCAACCCCGGGGCACTAACTATGGCTACACCTTC.

This sequence joins TRBV7-9 and TRBJ1-1; D is uncertain. V was pared by 6 bases and J by 4 bases, with 9 bases between. The CDR3 loop spans 12 amino acids. CDR1 SEHNR and CDR2 FQNEAQ come from the germline V gene (reference sequence). CDR3 nucleotides: TGTGCCAGCAGTTATGGGAGCACTGAAGCTTTCTTT. It yields the protein CASSYGSTEAFF.

The rearrangement links TRBV30 to TRBJ1-4, with D possibly being TRBD1 (5 bases). Germline V CDR1 and CDR2: GTSNPN, SVGIG (reference sequence). This CDR3 has 15 residues. The germline V and J ends were trimmed by 2 bases and 6 bases, with 16 bases remaining between them. Here the CDR3 reads CAWSRETADYEKLFF. In DNA, the CDR3 is TGTGCCTGGAGTAGAGAGACAGCCGATTATGAAAAACTGTTTTTT.

This clone is a singleton in its sample. The chain carries TRBV6-2 or TRBV6-3 and TRBJ2-7, with a possible D match to TRBD1 (6 bases). Per germline, CDR1 MNHEY and CDR2 SVGEGT. CDR3 length equals 16 residues. V lost 3 bases and J lost 1, with 16 bases in between. CDR3 loop: CASSYYRDVRSYEQYF. In DNA, the CDR3 is TGTGCCAGCAGTTATTACAGGGATGTTAGATCCTACGAGCAGTACTTC.

This clone came up a few times. V usage is TRBV6-5 and J usage is TRBJ1-5; D gene unclear. Deletions cut 7 bases from V and 3 bases from J, with 10 bases between. The CDR3 covers 13 residues. The germline V gene has CDR1 MNHEY and CDR2 SVGAGI. As DNA, the CDR3 is TGTGCCAGCATCGAAGGGAACAATCAGCCCCAGCATTTT. Protein product: CASIEGNNQPQHF.

This sequence joins TRBV19 and TRBJ2-2, with D possibly TRBD2 on 6 matching bases. The germline V gene encodes CDR1 LNHDA and CDR2 SQIVND (reference sequence). With 7 bases removed from V and 0 bases from J, the gap between germline ends came to 12 bases. This CDR3 region has 15 residues. CDR3 sequence: CASTPWGANTGELFF. As DNA, the CDR3 is TGTGCCAGTACCCCCTGGGGGGCGAACACCGGGGAGCTGTTTTTT.

V and J are TRBV6-5 and TRBJ1-5; 7 bases match TRBD1. With V trimmed by 5 bases and J by 2 bases, 6 bases remained unmatched. Germline values: CDR1 MNHEY, CDR2 SVGAGI. CDR3 length equals 15 residues. Here the CDR3 reads CASSPRGFGNQPQHF. The DNA of the CDR3 is TGTGCCAGCAGTCCCAGGGGGTTTGGCAATCAGCCCCAGCATTTT.

The J gene is TRBJ1-3, the V gene TRBV6-2 or TRBV6-3, with D tentatively TRBD1 (5 bases). The CDR3 consists of 14 residues. V lost 5 bases and J 0 bases, leaving 8 bases between the germline ends. Per germline, CDR1 MNHEY and CDR2 SVGEGT. In DNA, the CDR3 is TGTGCCAGCAGTCCAGGGAGCTCTGGAAACACCATATATTTT. This encodes CASSPGSSGNTIYF.

The chain has TRBV18 and TRBJ1-2; 8 nucleotides agree with TRBD1. This CDR3 has 15 amino acids. Germline V gene lookup returns CDR1 KGHSH and CDR2 LQKENI. V shed 3 bases and J 7 bases; nucleotides not matched to a gene: 10. CDR3 nucleotides: TGTGCCAGCTCACCGGACCTCAGGGGGCCTAGTGGCTACACCTTC. Protein sequence: CASSPDLRGPSGYTF.

DNA of the CDR3: TGCGCCAGCAGCTTGACCTCTCGGGGCGAGGGAAACACCATATATTTT. Its protein is CASSLTSRGEGNTIYF. The chain couples TRBV5-1 to TRBJ1-3; tentative D call: TRBD1 (5 bases). Looked up from germline, CDR1 is SGHRS and CDR2 is YFSETQ. This CDR3 has 16 amino acids. V lost 1 base to trimming and J lost 4 bases, with 15 bases between them.

The chain joins TRBV14 to TRBJ2-1; D is perhaps TRBD1 (6 bases). Germline CDR1 reads SGHDN; CDR2 reads FVKESK. V lost 4 bases to trimming and J lost 4 bases, with 14 bases between them. This CDR3 region has 15 residues. This chain's CDR3 is CASSLVRGPYNEQFF. In nucleotides, the CDR3 is TGTGCCAGCAGCCTGGTCAGGGGCCCTTACAATGAGCAGTTCTTC.

The chain has TRBV6-5 and TRBJ2-1; maybe TRBD2 (6 bases). This CDR3 comprises 13 residues. The germline gives CDR1 MNHEY, CDR2 SVGAGI. Between the trimmed V and J ends, which lost 7 bases and 8 bases, there was a span of 15 bases. In DNA, the CDR3 is TGTGCCAGCAACTATGGGGGGTACGATGAGCAGTTCTTC. It yields the protein CASNYGGYDEQFF.

This clone rates as medium-sized. The gene calls are TRBV19 and TRBJ2-5, with D perhaps given as TRBD1 or TRBD2 (6 bases each). Per germline, CDR1 LNHDA and CDR2 SQIVND (reference sequence). V was clipped by 5 bases and J by 2 bases, with 15 bases between them. The CDR3 length is 15 residues. The CDR3 is CASSVGGPPQETQYF. The CDR3 nucleotides read TGTGCCAGTAGTGTTGGGGGGCCACCACAAGAGACCCAGTACTTC.

The genes are TRBV6-1 and TRBJ1-1; D unresolved. Germline CDR1 MNHNS, CDR2 SASEGT. V lost 1 base to trimming and J lost 1 base, with 10 bases between them. This CDR3 has 15 amino acids. CDR3 sequence: CASSEDRLANTEAFF. The CDR3 DNA reads TGTGCCAGCAGTGAAGACAGACTAGCGAACACTGAAGCTTTCTTT.

V is TRBV6-5 and J is TRBJ2-5, with TRBD2 as a possible D gene (6 bases). CDR3 size: 13 residues. V gave up 11 bases and J gave up 5 bases, with 18 bases separating them. The germline CDR1 and CDR2 sequences are MNHEY and SVGAGI. CDR3 sequence: CAGKRLSGETQYF. The CDR3 coding sequence is TGTGCCGGCAAAAGACTCAGCGGGGAGACCCAGTACTTC.